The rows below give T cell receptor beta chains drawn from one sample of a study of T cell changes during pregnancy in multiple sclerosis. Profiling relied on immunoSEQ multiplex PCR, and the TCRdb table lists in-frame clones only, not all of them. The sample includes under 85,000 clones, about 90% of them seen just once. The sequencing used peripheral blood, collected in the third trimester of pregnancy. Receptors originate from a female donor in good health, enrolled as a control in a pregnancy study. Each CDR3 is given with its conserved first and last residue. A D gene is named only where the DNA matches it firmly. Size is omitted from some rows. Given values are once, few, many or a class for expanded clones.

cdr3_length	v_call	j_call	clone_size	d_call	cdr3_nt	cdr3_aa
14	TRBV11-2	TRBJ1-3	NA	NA	TGTGCCAGCAGCCCCGGGGTCTCTGGAAACACCATATATTTT	CASSPGVSGNTIYF
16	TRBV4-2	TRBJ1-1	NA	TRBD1	TGTGCCAGCAGCCAACCTGGGACAGGGGGCGGTATCACAGCTTTCTTT	CASSQPGTGGGITAFF
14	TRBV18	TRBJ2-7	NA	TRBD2	TGTGCCAGCTCCATAGCGGGGGGCACCTACGAGCAGTACTTC	CASSIAGGTYEQYF
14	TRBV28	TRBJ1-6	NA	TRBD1	TGTGCCAGCAGTTCCGGGACAGGGAAATCACCCCTCCACTTT	CASSSGTGKSPLHF
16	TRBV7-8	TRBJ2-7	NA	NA	TGTGCCAGCAGCTTAGGGGCGAGGGGGGGAGTCTACGAGCAGTACTTC	CASSLGARGGVYEQYF
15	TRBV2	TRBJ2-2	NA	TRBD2	TGTGCCAGCAGGGGGCGGGGGAGGAACACCGGGGAGCTGTTTTTT	CASRGRGRNTGELFF
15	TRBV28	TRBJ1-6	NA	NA	TGTGCCAGCACCCCTTGGGGGGAGGGAGCCTCACCCCTCCACTTT	CASTPWGEGASPLHF
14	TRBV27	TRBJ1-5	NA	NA	TGTGCCAGCAGACAGGGTCGTGGCAATCAGCCCCAGCATTTT	CASRQGRGNQPQHF
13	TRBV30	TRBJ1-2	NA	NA	TGTGCCTGGAGCGTTGGGGGGACCTATGGCTACACCTTC	CAWSVGGTYGYTF
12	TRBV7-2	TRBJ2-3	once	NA	TGTGCCAGCAGGGGAGACACAGATACGCAGTATTTT	CASRGDTDTQYF
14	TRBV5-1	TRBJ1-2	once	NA	TGCGCCAGCAGCTTGGTGCCGAGGCCCTATGGCTACACCTTC	CASSLVPRPYGYTF
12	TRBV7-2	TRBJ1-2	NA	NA	TGTGCCAGCAGCTTAGCTGGGGCTGGCTACACCTTC	CASSLAGAGYTF
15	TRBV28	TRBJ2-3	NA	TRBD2	TGTGCCAGCAGTTTAGGCGGGGGGCGTGGAGATACGCAGTATTTT	CASSLGGGRGDTQYF
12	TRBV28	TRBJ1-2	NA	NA	TGTGCCAGTGACGACAGGAATGTTGGCTACACCTTC	CASDDRNVGYTF
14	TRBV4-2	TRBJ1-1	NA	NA	TGTGCCAGCAGCCCGACGGGGTCTGACACTGAAGCTTTCTTT	CASSPTGSDTEAFF
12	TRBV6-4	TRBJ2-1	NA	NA	TGTGCCAGCAGTGTTACAGGGTATGAGCAGTTCTTC	CASSVTGYEQFF
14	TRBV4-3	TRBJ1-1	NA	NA	TGCGCCAGCAGCCAAGATAGCGCGAACACTGAAGCTTTCTTT	CASSQDSANTEAFF
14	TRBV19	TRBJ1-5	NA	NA	TGTGCCAGTAGCAGTACGGCGGAAAATCAGCCCCAGCATTTT	CASSSTAENQPQHF
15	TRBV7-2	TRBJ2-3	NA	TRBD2	TGTGCCAGCAGCTTAGGGGGGGGAGGGACAGATACGCAGTATTTT	CASSLGGGGTDTQYF
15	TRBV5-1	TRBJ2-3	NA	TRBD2	TGCGCCAGCAGGGGGACTAGCGGTAGCACAGATACGCAGTATTTT	CASRGTSGSTDTQYF
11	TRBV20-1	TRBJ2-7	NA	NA	TGCAGTGCTAGGACAGCGTACGAGCAGTACTTC	CSARTAYEQYF
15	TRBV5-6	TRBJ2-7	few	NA	TGTGCCAGCAGCTCCCAAGGGGCCCAGTTCTACGAGCAGTACTTC	CASSSQGAQFYEQYF